This T cell receptor beta chain was sequenced for a study of T-cell reconstitution after alpha-beta-depleted transplantation in children. Broader study findings: Expanded graft clones, several hundred of them, were reportedly the source of alpha-beta T cells about two months after transplant. T-cell counts and diversity at one year post-transplant came mainly from newly produced T cells. Diversity of TCRbeta at day 60 was high in some patients, arising from surviving recipient T cells and thymic progenitors.

A library of TCRbeta sequences, prepared with unique molecular identifiers, was generated. TCRdb redid the calling of the PCR reads with MiXCR, one entry per CDR3 protein. The table shows roughly 790,000 distinct CDR3 sequences, with roughly 16% occurring only once. This clonotype was counted many times. Antigen: not known. Germline loops: CDR1 SGDLS, CDR2 YYNGEE. This CDR3 is built from 11 residues. Trimming removed 5 bases from V and 6 bases from J, with 5 bases in between. The starting material was PBMCs, mostly from graft donor cells, obtained 360 days after TCRalphabeta/CD19-depleted stem cell transplant. The clonotype originates from a male patient aged 10-17 years who had a stem cell transplant for acute lymphoblastic leukemia, so the T cells may come from the graft donor. The chain links TRBV9 to TRBJ2-2, with D perhaps TRBD1 (5 bases). The CDR3 DNA sequence: TGTGCCAGCAGGGGGCCCGGGGAGCTGTTTTTT. Translating it yields CASRGPGELFF.